This is a list of T cell receptor beta chains from one sample in a study of cytomegalovirus exposure and HLA in healthy donors. The data were produced by immunoSEQ multiplex PCR, yet TCRdb's version contains in-frame clones alone and is incomplete. Among some 150,000 clones, 70% to 80% were seen once, and the ten largest hold about 3.9%. Sequencing was carried out using PBMCs. These receptors were collected from a man between 18 and 35 years old in good health and CMV-seronegative. Both conserved end residues are part of each CDR3. D genes are given only for firm matches. The listing skips clone size in some rows; elsewhere it reads once, few, many or a size class.

TRBD1,-,TRBV28,TRBJ2-7,TGTGCCAGCAAAAGCAGTTTCCCGGGACAGGGGTACGAGCAGTACTTC,CASKSSFPGQGYEQYF
-,-,TRBV19,TRBJ2-5,TGTGCCAGTAGTATTTGGTCGGACAGCGAAGAGACCCAGTACTTC,CASSIWSDSEETQYF
-,few,TRBV7-8,TRBJ2-3,TGTGCCAGCAGCTTCTACAGGGTCTCGAGCACAGATACGCAGTATTTT,CASSFYRVSSTDTQYF
TRBD2,-,TRBV19,TRBJ2-1,TGTGCCAGTAGTAGGACTAGCTCCTACAATGAGCAGTTCTTC,CASSRTSSYNEQFF
TRBD1,once,TRBV19,TRBJ2-7,TGTGCCAGTAGTGGGGGACAGGGATTTGCCTACGAGCAGTACTTC,CASSGGQGFAYEQYF
-,-,TRBV6-4,TRBJ2-5,TGTGCCAGCAGTTTTAGCGGAGGAGAGACCCAGTACTTC,CASSFSGGETQYF
TRBD2,once,TRBV5-4,TRBJ2-2,TGTGCCAGCAGCCCTAGCGGGAGGGCCTCTGGCGGGGAGCTGTTTTTT,CASSPSGRASGGELFF
TRBD1,-,TRBV11-3,TRBJ1-6,TGTGCCAGCAGCACCCGGACAGGTTATAATTCACCCCTCCACTTT,CASSTRTGYNSPLHF
-,-,TRBV19,TRBJ1-4,TGTGCCAGTAGTAAACACAGAGCAACTAATGAAAAACTGTTTTTT,CASSKHRATNEKLFF
TRBD2,-,TRBV19,TRBJ2-7,TGTGCCAGTAGTCAGCGACTAGCGGGATCCCTCGGTCGCGAGCAGTACTTC,CASSQRLAGSLGREQYF
TRBD2,-,TRBV4-2,TRBJ2-7,TGTGCCAGCAGCCTATCACTAGCGGGAGGGCCCGGCGAGCAGTACTTC,CASSLSLAGGPGEQYF
-,-,TRBV10-3,TRBJ2-7,TGTGCCATCACCCCGACAGGATCCTACGAGCAGTACTTC,CAITPTGSYEQYF
-,once,TRBV28,TRBJ1-2,TGTGCCAGCAGTAGACGGGACACAGCTAACTATGGCTACACCTTC,CASSRRDTANYGYTF
-,-,TRBV13,TRBJ2-7,TGTGCCAGCAGCTTTCAGCGAACCTACGAGCAGTACTTC,CASSFQRTYEQYF
-,-,TRBV19,TRBJ2-3,TGTGCCAGTAGTGGTAGGGGCTCACGGACAGATACGCAGTATTTT,CASSGRGSRTDTQYF
-,-,TRBV2,TRBJ1-4,TGTGCCAGCAGTGAAGCCGTAGTCCGGGCTAATGAAAAACTGTTTTTT,CASSEAVVRANEKLFF
-,many,TRBV6-1,TRBJ1-1,TGTGCCAGCAGTAGACCAGGGTCTGCTGAAGCTTTCTTT,CASSRPGSAEAFF
-,few,TRBV6-1,TRBJ1-4,TGTGCCAGCAGGCAGGGCCCTAATGAAAAACTGTTTTTT,CASRQGPNEKLFF
TRBD2,few,TRBV29-1,TRBJ2-7,TGCAGCGTTGAGGTTCGACTAGCGGGGGCCCGGGACGAGCAGTACTTC,CSVEVRLAGARDEQYF
TRBD1,-,TRBV6-6,TRBJ1-5,TGTGCCACCGGGGGACAGCAGAATCAGCCCCAGCATTTT,CATGGQQNQPQHF
-,few,TRBV9,TRBJ2-5,TGTGCCAGCAGCGTGGAGACTAGTCAAGAGACCCAGTACTTC,CASSVETSQETQYF
-,-,TRBV6-5,TRBJ1-2,TGTGCCAGCAGTTACCTTCGTGGAGGCGCCTATGGCTACACCTTC,CASSYLRGGAYGYTF
-,-,TRBV9,TRBJ1-5,TGTGCCAGCAGCGTAGCCCCGTGGAGCCCCCAGCATTTT,CASSVAPWSPQHF
-,-,TRBV7-9,TRBJ1-3,TGTGCCAGCAGTCCAGGGCCAAACCCTGGAAACACCATATATTTT,CASSPGPNPGNTIYF
TRBD2,-,TRBV5-1,TRBJ2-1,TGCGCCAGCCGACTAGCGGGAGGAAATGAGCAGTTCTTC,CASRLAGGNEQFF
TRBD1,-,TRBV7-2,TRBJ2-3,TGTGCCAGCAGCTTATTCCCGACAGGGGGCCTAGATACGCAGTATTTT,CASSLFPTGGLDTQYF
TRBD1,few,TRBV29-1,TRBJ2-7,TGCAGCGTTCAGAAGACAGGGGGCTACGAGCAGTACTTC,CSVQKTGGYEQYF
-,-,TRBV18,TRBJ1-1,TGTGCCAGCTCACCTATAAAGACAGGGAACACTGAAGCTTTCTTT,CASSPIKTGNTEAFF
-,-,TRBV29-1,TRBJ1-1,TGCAGCGTTGAAGTATCCGGGGGTCCCTTTAGGACTGAAGCTTTCTTT,CSVEVSGGPFRTEAFF
-,-,TRBV7-6,TRBJ1-4,TGTGCCAGCAGCCTGGGGGGGTACCAGAATGAAAAACTGTTTTTT,CASSLGGYQNEKLFF
TRBD2,-,TRBV2,TRBJ2-3,TGTGCCAGCAGAGATGGACTAGCGGGTGCAGATACGCAGTATTTT,CASRDGLAGADTQYF
TRBD1,-,TRBV6-5,TRBJ2-1,TGTGCCAGCAGTTACTCTCAGGGGGCGAGTGGTGAGCAGTTCTTC,CASSYSQGASGEQFF
TRBD2,-,TRBV7-9,TRBJ2-7,TGTGCCAGCAGTCCAGAGCAGCGGGGCTCCTACGAGCAGTACTTC,CASSPEQRGSYEQYF
TRBD1,-,TRBV30,TRBJ1-6,TGTGCCTGGGGGCGAAGGGACAGATCTAATTCACCCCTCCACTTT,CAWGRRDRSNSPLHF
TRBD2,-,TRBV19,TRBJ2-1,TGTGCCAGTACCTCCCCGGGGAGGGGCAATGAGCAGTTCTTC,CASTSPGRGNEQFF
-,-,TRBV30,TRBJ2-7,TGTGCCTGGAGTATGGGGGGCGAGCAGTACTTC,CAWSMGGEQYF
TRBD1,few,TRBV9,TRBJ1-5,TGTGCCAGCAGCGGGGGACAGGGGGCCAATCAGCCCCAGCATTTT,CASSGGQGANQPQHF
TRBD1,-,TRBV19,TRBJ2-2,TGTGCCAGTAGTCGGGACTCCGGGACAGGGGGCCCCGGGGAGCTGTTTTTT,CASSRDSGTGGPGELFF
-,-,TRBV6-4,TRBJ1-5,TGTGCCAGCAGTGACTCGAACGGGAAACCCCAGCATTTT,CASSDSNGKPQHF
-,-,TRBV28,TRBJ1-2,TGTGCCAGCAGCCCTACAGGGAACCCCAACTATGGCTACACCTTC,CASSPTGNPNYGYTF
-,-,TRBV6-5,TRBJ2-2,TGTGCCAGCAGACCCACAGGGAACACCGAGGAGCTGTTTTTT,CASRPTGNTEELFF
-,-,TRBV6-1,TRBJ1-2,TGTGCCAGCAGTGAAGCGGACAGAAGATATGGCTACACCTTC,CASSEADRRYGYTF
TRBD2,-,TRBV25-1,TRBJ2-1,TGTGCCAGCAGTGGATGGACTAGCGGGAGCTACAATGAGCAGTTCTTC,CASSGWTSGSYNEQFF
-,-,TRBV9,TRBJ2-2,TGTGCCAGCAGCCTCCGGGACACCCTCCTCTCCGGGGAGCTGTTTTTT,CASSLRDTLLSGELFF
-,-,TRBV30,TRBJ2-2,TGTGCCTGGAACCCCGGTCGTCAGGAGCTGTTTTTT,CAWNPGRQELFF
TRBD2,-,TRBV11-2,TRBJ2-3,TGTGCCAGCAGCTTAGATGGACTAGCGGGAATCCCACGTGACACAGATACGCAGTATTTT,CASSLDGLAGIPRDTDTQYF
-,-,TRBV6-5,TRBJ1-2,TGTGCCAGCAGTTACCTCCCGGGGGGCAAGGACTATGGCTACACCTTC,CASSYLPGGKDYGYTF
-,-,TRBV6-6,TRBJ2-5,TGTGCCAGCAGTTTGACTAAACAAGAGACCCAGTACTTC,CASSLTKQETQYF
-,-,TRBV27,TRBJ1-1,TGTGCCAGCAGTTCGCGAGGGCTGAACACTGAAGCTTTCTTT,CASSSRGLNTEAFF
-,-,TRBV28,TRBJ2-1,TGTGCCAGCAGTTTATCTCTTGTTTCCGGCTACAATGAGCAGTTCTTC,CASSLSLVSGYNEQFF
TRBD1,-,TRBV7-2,TRBJ2-5,TGTGCCAGCAGCCAATACGACAGGGATCAAGAGACCCAGTACTTC,CASSQYDRDQETQYF